These 21 T cell receptor beta chains share one sample of origin, sequenced in a study of CD8 T cells in ankylosing spondylitis. TCRdb fed the 5' RACE reads into MiXCR, producing one record per CDR3 protein. This table has hundreds of thousands of distinct CDR3 sequences, roughly a third appearing once. Sequenced input: blood, either unsorted or a sorted T cell fraction (not recorded which). The receptors originated from a male donor with ankylosing spondylitis or in good health (not recorded which).

The V and J genes are TRBV15 and TRBJ1-5; unclear D gene. The CDR3 covers 14 residues. Trimming took 1 base from V and 6 from J, leaving 10 bases between them. The V gene's germline CDR1 is LNHNV and CDR2 YYDKDF (reference sequence). This chain's CDR3 is CATSRAEAGQPQHF. As DNA, the CDR3 is TGTGCCACCAGCAGAGCCGAAGCAGGTCAGCCCCAGCATTTT.

The chain couples TRBV20-1 to TRBJ2-3; 7 positions agree with TRBD2. After removal of 1 base from V and 1 base from J, the junction contained 5 bases not matched to a gene. Germline V gene data show CDR1 as DFQATT and CDR2 as SNEGSKA (reference sequence). The CDR3 has 15 amino acids. The CDR3: CSARASSGRTDTQYF. CDR3 coding DNA: TGCAGTGCTAGAGCGTCTAGCGGACGCACAGATACGCAGTATTTT.

The V gene is TRBV5-1, the J gene TRBJ2-3; TRBD1 is a possible D gene (6 bases). The germline V gene has CDR1 SGHRS and CDR2 YFSETQ. The CDR3 spans 15 residues. Trimming stripped 0 bases from V and 5 bases from J, with 13 bases between. The DNA of the CDR3 is TGCGCCAGCAGCTTGGGCTTGGGGGCTGGAGATACGCAGTATTTT. Translated, it gives CASSLGLGAGDTQYF.

The J gene is TRBJ1-1, the V gene TRBV5-1; D not resolved. The germline gives CDR1 SGHRS, CDR2 YFSETQ. Trimming took 0 bases from V and 1 from J, leaving 10 bases between them. The CDR3 runs to 15 residues. DNA of the CDR3: TGCGCCAGCAGCTTGGAGGCAGGTGAGAACACTGAAGCTTTCTTT. As protein: CASSLEAGENTEAFF.

The chain carries TRBV5-6 and TRBJ2-5; no definite D call. This CDR3 contains 14 residues. CDR1 is SGHDT, CDR2 YYEEEE, per germline. Deletions cut 2 bases from V and 5 bases from J, with 13 bases between. The CDR3 bases are TGTGCCAGCAGCTTTCTGACATCGCCGGAGACCCAGTACTTC. It yields the protein CASSFLTSPETQYF.

The CDR3 sequence: CAGGEGPGAQYF. The DNA for the CDR3 is TGTGCCGGTGGGGAGGGACCTGGGGCCCAGTACTTC. This rearrangement joins TRBV2 to TRBJ2-5, with 7 bases fitting TRBD2. Trimming cost V 11 bases and J 9 bases; bases outside gene matches: 12. CDR1 is SNHLY, CDR2 FYNNEI, per germline. This CDR3 has 12 amino acids.

This chain joins TRBV20-1 and TRBJ2-5, with D perhaps TRBD1 (5 bases). CDR3 length: 15 residues. V shed 0 bases and J shed 0 bases, with 11 bases lying between them. Germline V gene lookup returns CDR1 DFQATT and CDR2 SNEGSKA (reference sequence). CDR3 sequence reads: CSARDGARYQETQYF. The CDR3 coding sequence is TGCAGTGCTAGAGATGGGGCCCGGTACCAAGAGACCCAGTACTTC.

This clonotype has only a few counts. The V and J genes are TRBV12-3 or TRBV12-4 and TRBJ2-7; 8 nucleotides line up with TRBD1. With V trimmed by 7 bases and J by 5 bases, 10 bases remained unmatched. The CDR3 is made up of 14 amino acids. The CDR3 DNA is TGTGCCAGCACCGCAGGGGGCGTACTCAACGAGCAGTACTTC. Residues: CASTAGGVLNEQYF.

In this sample, this clonotype turned up a few times. The CDR3 here is CATSRDVGGSEQYF. The CDR3 nucleotides read TGTGCCACCAGCAGAGATGTAGGAGGAAGCGAGCAGTACTTC. This rearrangement joins TRBV15 to TRBJ2-7; D might be TRBD2 (5 bases). V lost 0 bases to trimming and J lost 6 bases, with 12 bases between them. This CDR3 region has 14 residues. Germline V gene lookup returns CDR1 LNHNV and CDR2 YYDKDF (reference sequence). The variable domain in full, with the rest retrieved from reference TRBV15 and TRBJ2-7, is DAMVIQNPRYQVTQFGKPVTLSCSQTLNHNVMYWYQQKSSQAPKLLFHYYDKDFNNEADTPDNFQSRRPNTSFCFLDIRSPGLGDTAMYLCATSRDVGGSEQYFGPGTRLTVT.

This clonotype was recorded a few times. The rearrangement joins TRBV20-1 to TRBJ2-3, with 13 bases fitting TRBD2. In germline, CDR1 is DFQATT, CDR2 SNEGSKA (reference sequence). The junction had 8 bases not matched to a gene; V was cut back by 3 bases and J by 5 bases. The CDR3 runs 16 residues. The CDR3 nucleotides are TGCAGTGCTAGTTCTCGGACTAGCGGGGGTAAAGATACGCAGTATTTT. It translates to CSASSRTSGGKDTQYF.

This clonotype was observed a few times. CDR3 protein: CSAFTAGAYSYNEQFF. CDR3 sequence (DNA): TGCAGTGCTTTTACAGCGGGGGCATACTCCTACAATGAGCAGTTCTTC. The genes are TRBV20-1 and TRBJ2-1, with 8 bases matching TRBD2. V trimming: 5 bases; J trimming: 0 bases; junction bases outside the gene matches: 9. There are 16 residues in the CDR3. Germline V gives CDR1 DFQATT, CDR2 SNEGSKA (reference sequence).

The sample holds a few counts of this clonotype. The gene calls are TRBV4-2 and TRBJ2-7; no definite D call. Per the germline V gene, CDR1 is LGHNA and CDR2 is YNFKEQ. The ends were cut back, 0 bases at V and 6 bases at J, with 6 bases in the middle. This CDR3 has 12 residues. The CDR3 coding sequence is TGTGCCAGCAGCCAAGATCGGCTCGAGCAGTACTTC. Encoded protein: CASSQDRLEQYF.

This clonotype has only a few counts. This rearrangement joins TRBV12-3 or TRBV12-4 to TRBJ2-1; D is possibly TRBD2 (6 bases). Deletions cut 7 bases from V and 2 bases from J, with 12 bases between. The CDR3 has 14 amino acids. The CDR3 sequence: CASIMGGPYNEQFF. For the CDR3, the DNA is TGTGCCAGCATCATGGGGGGACCCTACAATGAGCAGTTCTTC.

The chain has TRBV7-6 and TRBJ2-7, with D tentatively TRBD2 (6 bases). This CDR3 spans 16 amino acids. Trimming removed 1 base at V and 4 bases at J, with 17 bases between. Germline values: CDR1 SGHVS, CDR2 FNYEAQ. CDR3 in amino acids: CASSLGAGTGLYEQYF. CDR3 sequence (DNA): TGTGCCAGCAGCTTAGGGGCCGGGACTGGATTATACGAGCAGTACTTC.

The table lists this clonotype with a few counts. The chain is built from TRBV27 and TRBJ2-2; 10 bases fit TRBD1. This CDR3 region has 16 residues. Germline V gene lookup returns CDR1 MNHEY and CDR2 SMNVEV (reference sequence). Unmatched junction bases numbered 11, after V lost 8 bases and J lost 5 bases. The CDR3 loop is CASGRSGTGVTGELFF. For the CDR3, the DNA is TGTGCCAGCGGTAGATCTGGGACAGGGGTTACCGGGGAGCTGTTTTTT.

This clonotype was counted only a few times. V usage is TRBV15 and J usage is TRBJ2-7; the D call may be TRBD1 or TRBD2 (6 bases each). The V and J ends lost 6 bases and 11 bases respectively, with 20 bases between them. This CDR3 has 13 amino acids. The germline V gene has CDR1 LNHNV and CDR2 YYDKDF (reference sequence). CDR3 residues: CATRTEWSGEEYF. The CDR3 bases are TGTGCCACCAGGACTGAATGGTCAGGGGAGGAGTACTTC.

The V and J genes are TRBV30 and TRBJ2-7, with D tentatively TRBD2 (5 bases). This CDR3 region has 12 residues. Trimming took off 4 bases at V and 2 bases at J, with 9 bases between the two ends. The germline gives CDR1 GTSNPN, CDR2 SVGIG (reference sequence). DNA of the CDR3: TGTGCCTGGACAGACGGGACCTACGAGCAGTACTTC. This encodes CAWTDGTYEQYF. The full variable domain, rest sourced from reference TRBV30 and TRBJ2-7, is SQTIHQWPATLVQPVGSPLSLECTVEGTSNPNLYWYRQAAGRGLQLLFYSVGIGQISSEVPQNLSASRPQDRQFILSSKKLLLSDSGFYLCAWTDGTYEQYFGPGTRLTVT.

The sample holds a few counts of this clonotype. The chain couples TRBV6-1 to TRBJ1-1, with unresolved D. This CDR3 contains 13 residues. Germline loops: CDR1 MNHNS, CDR2 SASEGT. V gave up 5 bases and J gave up 5 bases, with 12 bases separating them. CDR3 amino acids: CASSLRGETEAFF. The CDR3 DNA follows: TGTGCCAGCAGTCTCCGTGGGGAGACTGAAGCTTTCTTT.

The chain carries TRBV5-1 and TRBJ2-1, with 7 bases aligning to TRBD2. Germline lookup yields CDR1 SGHRS and CDR2 YFSETQ. This CDR3 contains 16 residues. Trimming at V came to 4 bases and at J to 3 bases, leaving 10 bases not matched to a gene. CDR3 bases: TGCGCCAGCAGCCCCCCTAGAGCGGGGATCTACAATGAGCAGTTCTTC. It translates to CASSPPRAGIYNEQFF.

This CDR3 is CASSWDSYNSPLHF. Written as DNA, the CDR3 is TGTGCCAGCAGTTGGGATTCCTATAATTCACCCCTCCACTTT. This chain links TRBV12-3 or TRBV12-4 with TRBJ1-6, with D hard to call. The V end lost 4 bases, the J end lost 1 base, and 5 bases lay between the germline ends. This CDR3 contains 14 residues.

This clonotype was found a few times. The chain joins TRBV5-5 to TRBJ2-3; tentatively, D is TRBD1 (5 bases). Trimming took 0 bases from V and 6 from J, leaving 11 bases between them. The CDR3 loop spans 14 amino acids. The V gene's germline CDR1 is SGHKS and CDR2 YYEKEE (reference sequence). In DNA form, the CDR3 reads TGTGCCAGCAGCTTGGTCCTTTCAGGGGATACGCAGTATTTT. As protein: CASSLVLSGDTQYF.